One TCR beta chain is described in this entry. This clone appeared a single time. Its antigen is unknown. Base-call qualities are not available, and no considerably larger clone is one nucleotide away. This entry belongs to a study of cytomegalovirus exposure and HLA in healthy donors (dated 2017 in TCRdb). A note on the overall study: An earlier analysis of a few hundred of the donors reported approximately 260 Gb of sequence data and 117 million unique TCR beta sequences obtained from approximately 180 million T cells. An early release that covered some 640 HLA-typed donors contained approximately 300 gigabases of sequencing data and approximately 85 million unique TCR sequences. The genetic ancestry cluster associated with self-reported Caucasian donors included 80% to 90% of the 300 to 450 genotyped donors. The aim of the study was to test whether cataloging public T cell receptors could identify signatures of past pathogen exposure. Using immunosequencing, the study profiled T cell repertoires from about 620 subjects and related those repertoires to cytomegalovirus serostatus. In addition to the first cohort of 666 subjects, a separate validation cohort of 120 different subjects was used. High-throughput TCR immunosequencing, statistical association of individual TCRs with disease status, and machine learning were combined to predict cytomegalovirus infection status. A later analysis re-examined previously published TCR beta repertoires from around 670 donors and added high-resolution HLA genotyping to investigate patterns of TCR occurrence. Rather than drawing on any new phenotypic data, the later analysis identified candidate immune exposures from TCR beta sequences and the way those sequences occurred across donors. An earlier analysis of approximately 630 of the donors applied high-throughput TCR beta sequencing to assess whether each TCR beta V gene segment acted as functional or pseudogenic. Donor age, sex, ethnicity and CMV serostatus were compiled alongside the repertoire data. A later genetic analysis took genome-wide SNP genotypes for about three fifths of the roughly 700 donors and used that subset as a discovery cohort. Every repertoire in the discovery cohort had been generated on one and the same sequencing platform. Class I and class II HLA loci were covered by the typing at four-digit resolution. Typing coverage differed by locus: A, B, C, DRB1 and DQB1 were typed in roughly 620-640 donors, DQA1 in about 510, DPA1 in 600 to 610, and DPB1 in 472. About five DR-DQ haplotypes were treated as single units for association and clustering because of strong linkage in the cohort. On average, approximately 250,000 unique TCR beta nucleotide sequences were sequenced per donor among a few hundred genotyped donors of the cohort, with approximately 18% of those sequences being non-productive.

From the germline V gene, CDR1 is SGHVS and CDR2 is FNYEAQ. Including cysteine and phenylalanine, the CDR3 has 15 amino acids. Only the CDR3 region is kept as DNA, spanning 45 bases read in frame from base 1. Trimming removed 1 base from V and 0 bases from J, leaving 6 bases between the germline ends. The full study reports these points: Linkage disequilibrium might explain the correlated functional status among segregating V segments, but an unknown experimental factor could not be ruled out. A further reported finding was that TCR beta sequences accurately predicted the HLA-A and HLA-B alleles for most subjects in the first cohort. A later analysis found that TCR association rates varied across HLA loci, with DRB1 alleles showing the most associated TCRs and HLA-C alleles the fewest. Three of the identified cytomegalovirus-associated TCR beta chains were confirmed in vitro to be specific for cytomegalovirus antigens. In an earlier analysis of a few hundred of the donors, most TCR beta V segments were observed in productive rearrangements about 90% or about 30% of the time, broadly matching IMGT annotations. HLA typing was unavailable for some donors at each locus, so association tests used only the typed subset. A later analysis found that HLA-associated TCR beta chains were more clonally expanded and had lower generation probabilities than equally common non-associated chains. Because the 87-base-pair reads could not distinguish some IMGT-functional V segments, including TRBV6-2 and TRBV6-3, those segments were excluded. Across donors, most TCR sequences were observed very rarely, whereas some public TCRs were present in many individuals. The authors suggested that the approach could potentially be extended to other disease states and immunological phenotypes. A later analysis reported that several top co-occurrence clusters appeared linked to parvovirus B19, influenza, CMV and Epstein-Barr virus. The study gave a list of over 150 TCR beta chains associated with cytomegalovirus. Presence/absence analyses assumed roughly uniform sequencing depth across donors, an assumption that may not hold. The cohort was sequenced for TCR beta chains only, and without alpha or paired-chain data the features that could be detected were limited. When HLA alleles, especially DR and DQ, strongly co-occurred, TCR associations were difficult to assign to individual alleles. For the cohort, immune exposure information was limited to CMV serostatus. A cluster of highly shared sequence variants was judged likely to represent a technical artifact of the sequencing pipeline. Cytomegalovirus status was reported to be diagnosed by the classifier with high specificity and sensitivity in both the original and validation cohorts. Most CMV-associated TCR beta chains appeared to be HLA-restricted in a later analysis, and the HLA associations seemed to be driven largely by CMV exposure. Specific HLA alleles were associated with over 15,000 TCR beta sequences at a false discovery rate of 0.05 in a later analysis. Compared with the approximately 700-donor mean, donors in an Asian-associated ancestry cluster had fewer N-insertions in productive TCRs, according to a later genetic analysis. An association between a missense DCLRE1C variant and V-gene and J-gene trimming of TCR beta chains was found in a later genetic analysis and replicated in an independent cohort. Because counts were too low, some 17 rarely observed V segments, including chromosome 9 orphons, were left out of the earlier analysis of some 640 of the donors.

Receptor amplification or capture employed the immunoSEQ multiplex PCR assay. For the multiplex PCR, a mixture combining 60 forward primers for TCR Vbeta segments and 13 reverse primers for TCR Jbeta segments was used. The CDR3 region of rearranged TCR beta genes was amplified from genomic DNA by a multiplex PCR assay. The amplified TCR beta libraries were sequenced on the Illumina HiSeq System as 87-base-pair reads. The authors processed their data as follows. A later analysis tallied 80 million to 95 million unique TCR beta chains across the 650 to 750 repertoires, and approximately 12 million of those chains were shared by two or more donors. A nearest-neighbor algorithm error-corrected the raw reads and collapsed the reads into unique sequences, merging closely related sequences to remove PCR and sequencing errors. CDR3 sequences were aligned to IMGT reference sequences to assign V, D and J gene segments. For a sequence to be retained, at least a six-nucleotide match to both a V gene segment and a J gene segment was required. A rearrangement counted as productive if the CDR3 had no stop codons and remained in frame with V and J, and every other rearrangement counted as non-productive. Following IMGT convention, CDR3 was defined as the stretch from the second conserved V-encoded cysteine up to the conserved J-encoded phenylalanine. The earlier analysis of about 590 of the donors excluded sequences that lacked an unambiguous match to a single V gene segment. In an earlier analysis of 450 to 750 of the donors, a V segment was called functional when productive rearrangements were above 56.7%, and segregating when the standard deviation between donors exceeded 5%. A statistical classification framework was built to diagnose cytomegalovirus status from the catalog of TCR beta chain sequences. A later analysis assigned V and J genes by comparing TCR nucleotide sequences with IMGT/GENE-DB human TR gene sequences. Using the TCRdist pipeline, a later analysis assigned CDR3 sequences along with most-parsimonious VDJ recombination scenarios. In a later analysis, every TCR beta chain was defined by the combination of its CDR3 amino acid sequence and its V-gene family, and reads without a unique V-gene family were dropped. As a way to deal with suspected cross-contamination and a sequencing artifact, a later analysis dropped 450 to 600 nucleotide sequences that were highly shared and had low generation probability. A later analysis calculated a clonal expansion index for each public chain from normalized within-repertoire ranks of inferred template counts. In a later analysis, generation probabilities were computed using a VDJ recombination model fitted to out-of-frame rearrangements, and the results were checked against IGoR. In a later analysis, hypergeometric tests were used to score TCR-TCR, TCR-HLA and TCR-CMV co-occurrence, with a repertoire-size bias correction applied to TCR pairs. To estimate false discovery rates, a later analysis permuted the HLA or CMV assignments 20 times. In a later analysis, co-occurring TCRs were grouped using DBSCAN, with TCRdist sequence similarity added in when clustering inside HLA-allele-positive subsets. Repertoires with fewer than 30,000 or more than 120,000 public chains were left out of co-occurrence clustering, as were a few repertoires with anomalous nucleotide sharing. TCRdb took over this immuneACCESS table, retaining in-frame rearrangements with V and J assigned. Such tables are incomplete; in checked studies, under half of the missing clones stem from an unresolved V gene, and the remainder is unexplained. V, J and clone size derive from that table, while D and trimming were established from the DNA sequence. The sample table records more than 110,000 clones; around four fifths of these occur just once. The ten most abundant clones make up about 1.5% of the sample.

The cohort comprised 550 to 700 healthy bone marrow donors. Cohort members were all nominally healthy when sampled, although unrecorded immune exposures were likely present. The donor was CMV seropositive and was included in the group of 250 to 350 seropositive cohort members. Each donor provided a peripheral blood sample, and peripheral blood mononuclear cells were used for TCR beta sequencing. The Qiagen DNeasy Blood Extraction Kit was used to extract genomic DNA from the blood cell samples. This clonotype was obtained from a man aged 25 to 40 in good health and CMV-seropositive. The rearrangement joined TRBV7-6 to TRBJ2-2, with TRBD1 as a weak D call on 5 bases. The sequenced sample was PBMCs. The bases are TGTGCCAGCAGCTTAGGACAGACGAACACCGGGGAGCTGTTTTTT. It is translated as CASSLGQTNTGELFF.